This TCR beta chain was found in a study of T-cell reconstitution after alpha-beta-depleted transplantation in children. A library of TCRbeta sequences, prepared with unique molecular identifiers, was generated. TCRdb fed the PCR reads into MiXCR, producing one record per CDR3 protein. Of some 590,000 distinct CDR3 sequences in the sample, over 9.5% were seen once. This TCR derives from a human donor who donated a stem cell graft to a child with acute myeloid leukemia. The source was PBMCs from the stem cell graft donor, collected from the stem cell graft.

The CDR3 reads CASSLEGVAFF. As DNA, the CDR3 is TGTGCCAGCTCGTTAGAGGGAGTTGCTTTCTTT. The chain is built from TRBV18 and TRBJ1-1; unclear D gene. The germline gives CDR1 KGHSH, CDR2 LQKENI. V dropped 6 bases and J dropped 11 bases, with 13 bases sitting between them. This CDR3 spans 11 amino acids.